This TCR beta chain stems from a study of blood T cells in healthy people across ages. Through a sample-barcoded 5' primer and a J-beta primer mix, a second PCR was run for about 6 to 11 cycles. TCRdb reprocessed the 5' RACE reads with MiXCR, giving one entry per CDR3 protein. The sample includes some 800,000 distinct CDR3 sequences, approximately 25% of them seen just once. This clonotype was seen only a few times. These data are also associated with another study on T cells of mothers and their children. That report adds: TCR recombination output is shaped by thymic selection similarly in related and unrelated pairs.

The sample was blood. This TCR came from a boy under 18 in good health.

The chain's CDR3 is CSVVPQSSYEQYF. The CDR3 DNA reads as TGCAGCGTTGTACCGCAGTCCTCCTACGAGCAGTACTTC. This chain joins TRBV29-1 and TRBJ2-7; the D is unclear. Trimming cost V 4 bases and J 0 bases, with 10 bases left between them. The CDR3 extends over 13 amino acids. Germline lookup yields CDR1 SQVTM and CDR2 ANQGSEA.